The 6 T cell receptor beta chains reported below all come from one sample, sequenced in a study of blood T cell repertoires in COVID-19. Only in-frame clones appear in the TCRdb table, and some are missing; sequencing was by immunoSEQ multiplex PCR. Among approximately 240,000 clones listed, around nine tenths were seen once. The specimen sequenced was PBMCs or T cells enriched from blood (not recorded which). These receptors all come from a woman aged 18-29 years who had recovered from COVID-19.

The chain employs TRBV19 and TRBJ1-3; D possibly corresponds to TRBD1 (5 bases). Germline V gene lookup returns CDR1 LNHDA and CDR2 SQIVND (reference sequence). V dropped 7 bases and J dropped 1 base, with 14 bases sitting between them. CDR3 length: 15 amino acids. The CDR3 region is CASTLGLLSGNTIYF. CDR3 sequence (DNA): TGTGCCAGTACTTTGGGACTCTTGTCTGGAAACACCATATATTTT. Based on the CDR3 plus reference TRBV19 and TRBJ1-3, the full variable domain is DGGITQSPKYLFRKEGQNVTLSCEQNLNHDAMYWYRQDPGQGLRLIYYSQIVNDFQKGDIAEGYSVSREKKESFPLTVTSAQKNPTAFYLCASTLGLLSGNTIYFGEGSWLTVV.

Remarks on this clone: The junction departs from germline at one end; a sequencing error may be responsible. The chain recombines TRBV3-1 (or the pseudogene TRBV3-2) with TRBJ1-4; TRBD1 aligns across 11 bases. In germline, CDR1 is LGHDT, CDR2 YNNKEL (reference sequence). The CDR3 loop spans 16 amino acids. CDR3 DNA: TGTGCCAGCAACCAAGGGGTCGGGACAGGGGGTGAAAAACTGTTTTTT. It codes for CASNQGVGTGGEKLFF.

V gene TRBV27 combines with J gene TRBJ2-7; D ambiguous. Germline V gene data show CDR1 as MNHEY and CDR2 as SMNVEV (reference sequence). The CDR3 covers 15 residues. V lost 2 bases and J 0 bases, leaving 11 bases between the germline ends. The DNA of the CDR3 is TGTGCCAGCAGTTTACGCGGTACCCTCTCCTACGAGCAGTACTTC. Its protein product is CASSLRGTLSYEQYF.

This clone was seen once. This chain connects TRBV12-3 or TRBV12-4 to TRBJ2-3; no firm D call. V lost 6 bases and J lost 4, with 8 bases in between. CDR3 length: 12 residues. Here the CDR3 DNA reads TGTGCCAGCAGAGAGAACCCAGATACGCAGTATTTT. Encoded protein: CASRENPDTQYF.

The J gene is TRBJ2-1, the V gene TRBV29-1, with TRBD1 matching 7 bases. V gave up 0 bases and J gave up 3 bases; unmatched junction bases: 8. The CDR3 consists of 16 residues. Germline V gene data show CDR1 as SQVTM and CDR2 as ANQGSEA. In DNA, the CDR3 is TGCAGCGTTGAAGATCTGGAGGACAGGAACTACAATGAGCAGTTCTTC. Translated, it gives CSVEDLEDRNYNEQFF.

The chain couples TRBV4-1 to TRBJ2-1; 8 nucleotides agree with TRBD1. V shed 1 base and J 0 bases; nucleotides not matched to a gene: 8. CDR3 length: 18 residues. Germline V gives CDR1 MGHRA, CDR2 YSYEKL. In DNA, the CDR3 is TGCGCCAGCAGCCAAGGACAGGGGCGCGTGTTCTCCTACAATGAGCAGTTCTTC. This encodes CASSQGQGRVFSYNEQFF.